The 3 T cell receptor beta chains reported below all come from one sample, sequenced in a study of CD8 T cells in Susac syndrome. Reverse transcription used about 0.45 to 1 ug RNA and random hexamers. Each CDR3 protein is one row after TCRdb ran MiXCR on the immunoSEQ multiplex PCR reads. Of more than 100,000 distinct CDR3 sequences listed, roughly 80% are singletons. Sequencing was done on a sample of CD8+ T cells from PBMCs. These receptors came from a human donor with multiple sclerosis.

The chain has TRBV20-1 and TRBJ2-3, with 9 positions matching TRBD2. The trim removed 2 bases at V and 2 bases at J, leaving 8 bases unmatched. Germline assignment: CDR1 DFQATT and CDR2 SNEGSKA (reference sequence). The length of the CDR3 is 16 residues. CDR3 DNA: TGCAGTGCTAGACAACTAGCGGGTGGTAACACAGATACGCAGTATTTT. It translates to CSARQLAGGNTDTQYF.

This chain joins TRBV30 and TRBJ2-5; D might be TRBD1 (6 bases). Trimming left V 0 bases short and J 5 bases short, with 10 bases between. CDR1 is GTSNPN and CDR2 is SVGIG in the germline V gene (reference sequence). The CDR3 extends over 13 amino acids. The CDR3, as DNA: TGTGCCTGGAGTGTGGGGGCTTGGGAGACCCAGTACTTC. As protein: CAWSVGAWETQYF.

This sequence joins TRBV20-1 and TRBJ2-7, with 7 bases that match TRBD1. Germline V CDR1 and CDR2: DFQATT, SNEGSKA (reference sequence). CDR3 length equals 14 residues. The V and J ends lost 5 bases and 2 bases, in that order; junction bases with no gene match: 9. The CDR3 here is CSARGQINTYEQYF. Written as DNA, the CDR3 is TGCAGTGCTCGGGGACAGATAAATACCTACGAGCAGTACTTC.